These T cell receptor beta chains were read from a single sample in a study of blood T cell repertoires in COVID-19. Clones were read by immunoSEQ multiplex PCR, and TCRdb kept only the in-frame ones, dropping some. The sample carries tens of thousands of clones, approximately 80% recorded once. Source material: peripheral blood. All receptors derive from a man aged 40-49 years with acute or convalescent COVID-19. Each CDR3 is given with its conserved first and last residue. The size field is filled for only some rows; it gives once, few, many or a size class.

size,J,V,CDR3
NA,TRBJ2-2,TRBV6-6,CASSGQLHTGELFF
few,TRBJ2-7,TRBV20-1,CSANPGTF
NA,TRBJ1-2,TRBV28,CASSLAQFYGYTF
NA,TRBJ2-3,TRBV6-1,CASSEGGPGDTQYF
medium-sized,TRBJ1-1,TRBV25-1,CASPGARDRGRSEAFF
NA,TRBJ2-7,TRBV6-2/TRBV6-3,CASSYSPLLPSAGAYEQYF
NA,TRBJ1-1,TRBV24-1,CATRDRANTEAFF
NA,TRBJ2-1,TRBV3-1/TRBV3-2,CASSPALRDRGGNEQFF
NA,TRBJ2-2,TRBV11-2,CASSLGTSTGELFF
once,TRBJ1-5,TRBV2,CASSGGNQPQHF
NA,TRBJ2-3,TRBV24-1,CATSDTGQADTQYF
NA,TRBJ2-3,TRBV5-1,CASSSLAGATDTQYF
NA,TRBJ1-4,TRBV6-5,CASSSGTANEKLFF
NA,TRBJ2-5,TRBV20-1,CSASPPSGLSRETQYF
NA,TRBJ2-7,TRBV18,CASSLSRQGVFDEQYF
NA,TRBJ1-6,TRBV27,CASSSTGTSYSPLHF
NA,TRBJ1-2,TRBV2,CASEEQPGQGNYGYTF
NA,TRBJ2-3,TRBV24-1,CATRTSGADTQYF
few,TRBJ2-3,TRBV30,CAWSVIAGRLDTQYF
NA,TRBJ1-1,TRBV29-1,CSVVTVLRTEAFF
NA,TRBJ2-1,TRBV19,CASSTLAGRRYNEQFF
few,TRBJ1-6,TRBV9,CASSVEQEGSPLHF
NA,TRBJ2-7,TRBV20-1,CSASSGHEQYF
NA,TRBJ2-7,TRBV7-2,CASSRGQYYEQYF
NA,TRBJ2-7,TRBV7-6,CASSLETGTAAYEQYF
NA,TRBJ1-3,TRBV5-4,CASSLANPGTSGNTIYF
once,TRBJ2-4,TRBV5-1,CASSLDGTALAKNIQYF
NA,TRBJ2-1,TRBV15,CATSRDKEWLAGNEQFF
NA,TRBJ1-5,TRBV24-1,CATSDQGVRPQHF
NA,TRBJ2-7,TRBV12-3/TRBV12-4,CASSLDRGEQYF
few,TRBJ1-2,TRBV6-5,CASNSGTVMGGYTF
once,TRBJ2-5,TRBV7-2,CASSLFIGLTQETQYF
NA,TRBJ1-2,TRBV3-1/TRBV3-2,CASSREYGYTF
NA,TRBJ1-4,TRBV5-4,CASSRDSTNEKLFF
NA,TRBJ1-2,TRBV28,CASSPGGTGYGYTF
NA,TRBJ2-2,TRBV7-2,CASSPARVHTGELFF
few,TRBJ1-3,TRBV18,CASSQTEGPGNTIYF
NA,TRBJ2-6,TRBV18,CASSPPGDWANVLTF
once,TRBJ1-2,TRBV3-1/TRBV3-2,CASSSWGQEKDGYTF
NA,TRBJ2-2,TRBV27,CASSSPDRVDTGELFF
NA,TRBJ1-5,TRBV2,CASRAQRQANQPQHF
NA,TRBJ2-3,TRBV30,CAWSGSWTSGTRDTQYF
NA,TRBJ1-5,TRBV6-5,CASSATQGTNQPQHF
NA,TRBJ2-3,TRBV19,CASTPRGRGIPDTQYF
NA,TRBJ1-3,TRBV5-1,CASSLLGAPGNTIYF
NA,TRBJ1-6,TRBV5-1,CASSLGTGGDSPLHF
NA,TRBJ2-3,TRBV12-3/TRBV12-4,CASGGGGLKQYF
NA,TRBJ2-7,TRBV19,CASSIRTALYEQYF
NA,TRBJ2-3,TRBV24-1,CATSDFGTGDSDTQYF
NA,TRBJ1-3,TRBV30,CAWSVGPGNTIYF
NA,TRBJ1-3,TRBV9,CASSLRWGGSSGNTIYF
NA,TRBJ2-7,TRBV6-5,CASSYRGHVYEQYF
NA,TRBJ1-1,TRBV7-9,CASSLAQGNTEAFF
NA,TRBJ1-3,TRBV5-1,CASSFTGAAGNTIYF
NA,TRBJ2-3,TRBV9,CASSVGGMFSTDTQYF